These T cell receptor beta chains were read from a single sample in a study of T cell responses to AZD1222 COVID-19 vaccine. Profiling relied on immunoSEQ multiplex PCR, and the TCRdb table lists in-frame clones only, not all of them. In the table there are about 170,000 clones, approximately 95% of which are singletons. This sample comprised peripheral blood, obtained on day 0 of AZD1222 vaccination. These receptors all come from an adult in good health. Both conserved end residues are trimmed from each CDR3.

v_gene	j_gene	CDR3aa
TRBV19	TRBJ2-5	ASSIRYPASGETQY
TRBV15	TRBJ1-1	ATSRGGRMNTEAF
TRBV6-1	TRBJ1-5	ASSEATDSQPQH
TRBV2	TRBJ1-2	ASSGRTEAYGYT
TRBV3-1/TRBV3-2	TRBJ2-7	ASSQDWGVVSYEQY
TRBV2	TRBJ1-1	ASSVVTVNTEAF
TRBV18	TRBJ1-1	ASSPGTVNTEAF
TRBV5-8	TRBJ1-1	ASSPDSSEAF
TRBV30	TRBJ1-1	AWNEEAPAEAF
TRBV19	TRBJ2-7	ASSSRTGSPYEQY
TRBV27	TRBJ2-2	ASSFRVAANTGELF
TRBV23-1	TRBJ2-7	ASSYDSRESD
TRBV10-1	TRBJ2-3	ASSPGTGIPDTQY
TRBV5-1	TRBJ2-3	ASSLAGTDTQY
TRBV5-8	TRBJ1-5	ASSLTGPRNQPQH
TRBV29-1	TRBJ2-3	SAEYGTDTQY
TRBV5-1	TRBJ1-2	ASSPGQVDGYT
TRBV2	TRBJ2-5	ASSQSRGGQETQY
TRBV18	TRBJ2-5	ASSQQGRSLETQY
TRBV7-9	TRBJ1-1	ASSSWTDNTEAF
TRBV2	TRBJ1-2	ASSEAAPGQGYGYT
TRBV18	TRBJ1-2	ASSPADRGYGYT
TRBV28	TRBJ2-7	ASRRDTMGGGGEQY
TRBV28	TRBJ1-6	ASRRPGLALH
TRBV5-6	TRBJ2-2	ASSPAEGRGNTGELF